This T cell receptor (beta chain) appears in the sequencing data of a study of T cells in Graves' hyperthyroidism and ophthalmopathy. Study-wide background: Before treatment of any kind, peripheral blood was taken at initial diagnosis. General study points: Classification by a 13 V-J model distinguished ophthalmopathy from stable hyperthyroidism.

Each diagnosis drew on symptoms, thyroxine, TRAb, thyroid ultrasound and orbital computed tomography findings. RNA transcripts served as the template for amplifying TCR beta CDR3 regions. During a first-round RT-PCR of the TCR CDR3, the HTBI primer set was used. TCRdb analysed the multiplex PCR reads with MiXCR anew, one entry per CDR3 protein. Among roughly 280,000 distinct CDR3 sequences listed, roughly 22% were seen once. J was trimmed by 2 bases and V by 5 bases; bases with no gene match: 14. CDR3 length: 18 residues. Germline V CDR1 and CDR2: SGHAT, FQDESV (reference sequence). This clonotype was counted ten times or more. Its target is unknown.

Specimen: blood. The receptor was derived from a man in his thirties or forties with Graves' ophthalmopathy. The chain links TRBV11-1 to TRBJ2-2, with 7 bases lining up with TRBD1. Here the CDR3 reads CASSPWDRFIANTGELFF. In nucleotides, the CDR3 is TGTGCCAGCAGCCCATGGGACAGATTTATAGCCAACACCGGGGAGCTGTTTTTT.